The 10 T cell receptor beta chains below all came from one sample that was sequenced in a study of blood T cell repertoires in COVID-19. Using immunoSEQ multiplex PCR, the repertoire was profiled, and TCRdb retains in-frame clones only, with some absent. Of 150,000 to 200,000 clones listed, 81% are singletons. The sample comprised peripheral blood. These receptors were obtained from a woman older than 75 with COVID-19, enrolled during active disease.

The chain links TRBV24-1 to TRBJ2-3, with 7 nucleotides matching TRBD2. The V and J ends lost 2 bases and 7 bases, in that order; junction bases with no gene match: 8. The CDR3 totals 15 residues. Per germline, CDR1 KGHDR and CDR2 SFDVKD. Written as DNA, the CDR3 is TGTGCCACCAGTGATTCTCCGGGACTACCTTATACGCAGTATTTT. Its protein product is CATSDSPGLPYTQYF.

The chain couples TRBV19 to TRBJ1-5; 11 positions match TRBD1. V gave up 5 bases and J gave up 5 bases; unmatched junction bases: 5. This CDR3 has 15 residues. Germline CDR1 is LNHDA and CDR2 is SQIVND (reference sequence). In DNA form, the CDR3 reads TGTGCCAGTAGTTTCGCGGACAGGGGGCATCAGCCCCAGCATTTT. Translating it yields CASSFADRGHQPQHF.

This clone was found once. The rearrangement uses TRBV7-6 and TRBJ2-5; 8 bases fit TRBD2. Trimming took 0 bases from V and 7 from J; bases not matched to a gene: 7. The CDR3 consists of 15 residues. Germline CDR1 is SGHVS and CDR2 is FNYEAQ. As DNA, the CDR3 is TGTGCCAGCAGCTTAGCTCGGGAGGGAGGCGGGACCCAGTACTTC. Translated, it gives CASSLAREGGGTQYF.

The chain combines TRBV7-9 with TRBJ2-2; maybe TRBD2 (6 bases). The CDR3 runs to 16 residues. Trimming removed 4 bases at V and 1 base at J, with 13 bases between. CDR1 SEHNR and CDR2 FQNEAQ come from the germline V gene (reference sequence). DNA for the CDR3: TGTGCCAGCAGCTCGGGACTCGGTTTGAACACCGGGGAGCTGTTTTTT. It encodes CASSSGLGLNTGELFF. Using reference TRBV7-9 and TRBJ2-2 for the parts outside the CDR3, the full variable domain is DTGVSQNPRHKITKRGQNVTFRCDPISEHNRLYWYRQTLGQGPEFLTYFQNEAQLEKSRLLSDRFSAERPKGSFSTLEIQRTEQGDSAMYLCASSSGLGLNTGELFFGEGSRLTVL.

This clone was counted between two and nine times. This chain uses TRBV5-6 with TRBJ1-2, with a tentative D call TRBD1 (6 bases). CDR1 SGHDT and CDR2 YYEEEE come from the germline V gene. The V end was cut by 4 bases, the J end by 0 bases, with 16 bases between. The CDR3 has 16 amino acids. The CDR3, as DNA: TGTGCCAGCAGCCTTTGGGGGCGGCTTACTAACTATGGCTACACCTTC. Translated: CASSLWGRLTNYGYTF. Combining the CDR3 with reference TRBV5-6 and TRBJ1-2 gives the whole variable domain DAGVTQSPTHLIKTRGQQVTLRCSPKSGHDTVSWYQQALGQGPQFIFQYYEEEERQRGNFPDRFSGHQFPNYSSELNVNALLLGDSALYLCASSLWGRLTNYGYTFGSGTRLTVV.

The chain recombines TRBV5-1 with TRBJ2-7; 10 bases match TRBD2. Trimming took 4 bases from V and 6 from J; bases not matched to a gene: 10. Per germline, CDR1 SGHRS and CDR2 YFSETQ. This CDR3 is 15 amino acids long. CDR3 DNA sequence: TGCGCCAGCAGCCTGGCACTAGCGGGACTCTCCGAGCAGTACTTC. Translating gives CASSLALAGLSEQYF. The whole variable domain, remainder taken from reference TRBV5-1 and TRBJ2-7, is KAGVTQTPRYLIKTRGQQVTLSCSPISGHRSVSWYQQTPGQGLQFLFEYFSETQRNKGNFPGRFSGRQFSNSRSEMNVSTLELGDSALYLCASSLALAGLSEQYFGPGTRLTVT.

The CDR3 reads CASRSMGQPQHF. The CDR3 bases are TGTGCCAGCAGGAGCATGGGCCAGCCCCAGCATTTT. The J gene is TRBJ1-5, the V gene TRBV27; no firm D call. CDR1 and CDR2 (germline): MNHEY, SMNVEV (reference sequence). V was cut by 6 bases and J by 7 bases, with 10 bases left in between. This CDR3 region has 12 residues.

The gene calls are TRBV11-2 and TRBJ1-2, with D perhaps TRBD1 (5 bases). Trimming shortened V by 1 base and J by 4 bases, and 10 bases separated the two germline ends. CDR1 SGHAT and CDR2 FQNNGV come from the germline V gene. The CDR3 has 14 amino acids. The CDR3 here is CASSLGGVGYGYTF. The CDR3 nucleotides read TGTGCCAGCAGCTTAGGGGGGGTAGGCTATGGCTACACCTTC.

The chain recombines TRBV27 with TRBJ1-6; TRBD1 matches at 7 bases. With V trimmed by 5 bases and J by 9 bases, 7 bases remained unmatched. Germline CDR1 is MNHEY and CDR2 is SMNVEV (reference sequence). The CDR3 sequence is 14 residues long. The CDR3 DNA reads TGTGCCAGCAGTCCTGACAGGGTGGCTTCACCCCTCCACTTT. Translated: CASSPDRVASPLHF.

This clone was counted only a few times. The chain uses TRBV28 and TRBJ2-1; 10 nucleotides agree with TRBD1. J was trimmed by 7 bases and V by 7 bases; bases with no gene match: 4. The CDR3 covers 13 residues. The germline CDR1 and CDR2 sequences are MDHEN and SYDVKM. This chain's CDR3 is CASKGTGENEQFF. The CDR3 DNA follows: TGTGCCAGCAAGGGGACAGGGGAAAATGAGCAGTTCTTC.